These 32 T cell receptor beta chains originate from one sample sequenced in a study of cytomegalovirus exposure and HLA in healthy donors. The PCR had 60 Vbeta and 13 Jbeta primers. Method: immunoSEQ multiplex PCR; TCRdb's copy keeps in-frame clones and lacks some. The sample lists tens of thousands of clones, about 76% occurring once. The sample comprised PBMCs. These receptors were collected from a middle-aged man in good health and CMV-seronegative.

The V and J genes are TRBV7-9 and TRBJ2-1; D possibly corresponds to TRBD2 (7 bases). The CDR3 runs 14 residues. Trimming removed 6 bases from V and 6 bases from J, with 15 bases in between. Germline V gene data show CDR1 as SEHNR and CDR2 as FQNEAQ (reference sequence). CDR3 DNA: TGTGCCAGCAGTAATTTAGGGGGGGGCAATGAGCAGTTCTTC. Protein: CASSNLGGGNEQFF.

The CDR3 region is CATTDNSPLHF. The CDR3 DNA follows: TGTGCCACCACAGATAATTCACCCCTCCACTTT. The chain has TRBV2 and TRBJ1-6; D call uncertain. CDR3 length: 11 residues. Germline CDR1 and CDR2: SNHLY and FYNNEI. The V end was cut by 10 bases, the J end by 5 bases, with 6 bases between.

The CDR3 DNA sequence: TGTGCCTGGGGGGGACAGGGTCCCTACAATGAGCAGTTCTTC. Its protein is CAWGGQGPYNEQFF. The V gene is TRBV30, the J gene TRBJ2-1; 9 nucleotides agree with TRBD1. The CDR3 runs to 14 residues. Germline V gene lookup returns CDR1 GTSNPN and CDR2 SVGIG (reference sequence). V shed 5 bases, J shed 2 bases, and the junction held 4 bases outside the gene matches.

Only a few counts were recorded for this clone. The CDR3 region is CASSFEGSYEQYF. The CDR3 region has the DNA TGTGCCAGCAGCTTCGAGGGCAGTTACGAGCAGTACTTC. The gene calls are TRBV5-6 and TRBJ2-7, with D maybe TRBD2 (5 bases). CDR1 SGHDT and CDR2 YYEEEE come from the germline V gene. V gave up 2 bases and J gave up 4 bases, with 10 bases separating them. The CDR3 extends over 13 amino acids.

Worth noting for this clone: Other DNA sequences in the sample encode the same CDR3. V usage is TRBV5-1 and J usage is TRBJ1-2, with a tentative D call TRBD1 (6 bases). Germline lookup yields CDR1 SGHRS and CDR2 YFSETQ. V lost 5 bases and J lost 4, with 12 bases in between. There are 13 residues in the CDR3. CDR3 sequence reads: CASSWDKTYGYTF. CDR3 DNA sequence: TGCGCCAGCAGTTGGGACAAAACCTATGGCTACACCTTC.

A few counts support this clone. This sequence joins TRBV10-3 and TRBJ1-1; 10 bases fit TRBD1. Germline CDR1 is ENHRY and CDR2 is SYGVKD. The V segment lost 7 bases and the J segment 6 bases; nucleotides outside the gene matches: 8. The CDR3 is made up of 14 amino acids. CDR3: CAITPDRGIAEAFF. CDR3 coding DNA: TGTGCCATCACCCCGGACAGGGGGATCGCTGAAGCTTTCTTT.

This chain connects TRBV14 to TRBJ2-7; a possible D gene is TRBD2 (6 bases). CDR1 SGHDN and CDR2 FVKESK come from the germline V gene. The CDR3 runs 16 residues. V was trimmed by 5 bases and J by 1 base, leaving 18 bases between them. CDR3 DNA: TGTGCCAGCAGCAACGGACCGGGACGGGGGTCCTACGAGCAGTACTTC. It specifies CASSNGPGRGSYEQYF.

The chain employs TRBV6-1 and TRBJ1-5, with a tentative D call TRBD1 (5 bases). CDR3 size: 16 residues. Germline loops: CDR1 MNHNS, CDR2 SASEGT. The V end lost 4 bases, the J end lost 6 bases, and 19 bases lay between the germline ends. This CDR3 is CASSAVGGDSGQPQHF. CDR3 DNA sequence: TGTGCCAGCAGTGCCGTCGGGGGAGATAGCGGTCAGCCCCAGCATTTT.

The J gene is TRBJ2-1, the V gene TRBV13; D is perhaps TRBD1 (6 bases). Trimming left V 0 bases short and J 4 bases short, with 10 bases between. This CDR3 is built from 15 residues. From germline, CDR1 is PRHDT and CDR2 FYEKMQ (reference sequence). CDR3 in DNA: TGTGCCAGCAGCTTAGGGTGGGGGCAGTACAATGAGCAGTTCTTC. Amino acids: CASSLGWGQYNEQFF.

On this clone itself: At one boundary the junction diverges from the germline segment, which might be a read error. CDR3 amino acids: CSSSLVGQVLSYEQYF. The CDR3 region has the DNA TGTTCCAGCAGCTTAGTTGGCCAGGTCCTATCCTACGAGCAGTACTTC. The chain is built from TRBV7-9 and TRBJ2-7; D not certain. The CDR3 has 16 amino acids. Germline V gene sequence: CDR1 SEHNR, CDR2 FQNEAQ (reference sequence).

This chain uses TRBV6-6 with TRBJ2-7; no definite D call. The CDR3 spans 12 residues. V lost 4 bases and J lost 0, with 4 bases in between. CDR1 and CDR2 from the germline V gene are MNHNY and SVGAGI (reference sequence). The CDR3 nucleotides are TGTGCCAGCAGTTCGGGCTCCTACGAGCAGTACTTC. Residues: CASSSGSYEQYF.

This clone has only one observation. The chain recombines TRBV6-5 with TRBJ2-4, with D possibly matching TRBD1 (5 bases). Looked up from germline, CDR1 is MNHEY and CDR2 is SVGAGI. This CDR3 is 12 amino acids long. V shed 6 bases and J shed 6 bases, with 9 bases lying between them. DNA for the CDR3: TGTGCCAGCAGCTTAGACAGAAACATTCAGTACTTC. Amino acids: CASSLDRNIQYF.

The CDR3 protein is CASSAPLAGGHNEQFF. The CDR3 DNA is TGTGCCAGCAGCGCCCCCCTAGCGGGGGGGCACAATGAGCAGTTCTTC. V and J are TRBV9 and TRBJ2-1; TRBD2 matches at 12 bases. The CDR3 totals 16 residues. J was trimmed by 5 bases and V by 3 bases; bases with no gene match: 6. Germline V gives CDR1 SGDLS, CDR2 YYNGEE.

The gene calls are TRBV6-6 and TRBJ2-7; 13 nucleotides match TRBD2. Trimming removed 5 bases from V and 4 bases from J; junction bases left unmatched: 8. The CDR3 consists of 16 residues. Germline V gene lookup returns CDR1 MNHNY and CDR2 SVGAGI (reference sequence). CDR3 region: CASSPRTSGGSYEQYF. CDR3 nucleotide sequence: TGTGCCAGCAGTCCCCGGACTAGCGGGGGATCGTACGAGCAGTACTTC.

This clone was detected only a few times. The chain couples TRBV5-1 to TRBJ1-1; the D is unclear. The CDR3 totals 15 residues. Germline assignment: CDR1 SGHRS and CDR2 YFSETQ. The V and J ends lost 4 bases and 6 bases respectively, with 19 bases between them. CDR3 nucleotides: TGCGCCAGCAGCGTAGGAGGATTTGGTCGGGCTGAAGCTTTCTTT. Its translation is CASSVGGFGRAEAFF.

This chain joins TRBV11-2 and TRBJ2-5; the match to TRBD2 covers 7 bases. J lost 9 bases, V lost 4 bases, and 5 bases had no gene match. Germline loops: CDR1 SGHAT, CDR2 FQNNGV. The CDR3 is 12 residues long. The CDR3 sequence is CASSYGGGAQYF. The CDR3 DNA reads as TGTGCCAGCAGCTACGGGGGAGGGGCCCAGTACTTC.

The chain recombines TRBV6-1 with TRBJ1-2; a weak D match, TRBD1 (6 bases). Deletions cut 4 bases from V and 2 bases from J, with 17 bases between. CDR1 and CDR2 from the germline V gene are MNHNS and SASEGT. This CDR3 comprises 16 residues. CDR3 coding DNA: TGTGCCAGCAGTGCGAATCTTCAGGGGATGAACTATGGCTACACCTTC. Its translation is CASSANLQGMNYGYTF.

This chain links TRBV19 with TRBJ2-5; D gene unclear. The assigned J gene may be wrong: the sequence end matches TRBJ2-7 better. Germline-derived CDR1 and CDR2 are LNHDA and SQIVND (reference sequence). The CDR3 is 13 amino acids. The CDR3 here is CASSMVPSYEQYF. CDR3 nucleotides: TGTGCCAGTAGTATGGTTCCCTCCTACGAGCAGTACTTC.

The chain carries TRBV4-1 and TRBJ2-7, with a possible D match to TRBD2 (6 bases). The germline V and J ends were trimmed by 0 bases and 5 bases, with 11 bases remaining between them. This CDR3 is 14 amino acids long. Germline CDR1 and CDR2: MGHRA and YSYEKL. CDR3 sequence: CASSQDRGENEQYF. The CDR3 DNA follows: TGCGCCAGCAGCCAAGATCGCGGGGAGAACGAGCAGTACTTC.

The CDR3 region is CASSLIGQGIPGELFF. Here the CDR3 DNA reads TGTGCCAGCAGTTTGATAGGACAGGGGATCCCCGGGGAGCTGTTTTTT. The V call is TRBV27, the J call TRBJ2-2; TRBD1 matches 9 bases. Germline V gene data show CDR1 as MNHEY and CDR2 as SMNVEV (reference sequence). With 3 bases clipped from V and 6 bases from J, the junction kept 8 bases outside the gene matches. This CDR3 has 16 amino acids.

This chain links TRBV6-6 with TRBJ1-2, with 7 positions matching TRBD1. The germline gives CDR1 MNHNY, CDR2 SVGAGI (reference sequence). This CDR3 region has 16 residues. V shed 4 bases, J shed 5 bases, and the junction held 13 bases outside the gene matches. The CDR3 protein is CASSSNPGQSGYGYTF. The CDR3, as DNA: TGTGCCAGCAGTTCTAATCCGGGACAGTCGGGTTATGGCTACACCTTC.

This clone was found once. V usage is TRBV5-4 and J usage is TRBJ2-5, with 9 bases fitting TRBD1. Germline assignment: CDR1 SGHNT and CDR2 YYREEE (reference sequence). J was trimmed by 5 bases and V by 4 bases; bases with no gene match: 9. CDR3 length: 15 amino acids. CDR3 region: CASSPGTGPQETQYF. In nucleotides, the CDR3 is TGTGCCAGCAGCCCCGGGACAGGGCCCCAGGAGACCCAGTACTTC.

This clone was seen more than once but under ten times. CDR3 in amino acids: CASSVVGQANTGELFF. CDR3 DNA: TGTGCCAGCAGTGTCGTAGGACAGGCAAACACCGGGGAGCTGTTTTTT. This chain uses TRBV2 with TRBJ2-2; 7 nucleotides agree with TRBD1. J lost 2 bases, V lost 4 bases, and 7 bases had no gene match. The CDR3 consists of 16 residues. CDR1 is SNHLY, CDR2 FYNNEI, per germline.

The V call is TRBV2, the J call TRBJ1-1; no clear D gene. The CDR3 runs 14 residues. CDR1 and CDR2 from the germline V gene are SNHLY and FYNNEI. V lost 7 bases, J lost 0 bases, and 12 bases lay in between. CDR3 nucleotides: TGTGCCAGCAATAAGGACTCATTGAACACTGAAGCTTTCTTT. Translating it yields CASNKDSLNTEAFF.

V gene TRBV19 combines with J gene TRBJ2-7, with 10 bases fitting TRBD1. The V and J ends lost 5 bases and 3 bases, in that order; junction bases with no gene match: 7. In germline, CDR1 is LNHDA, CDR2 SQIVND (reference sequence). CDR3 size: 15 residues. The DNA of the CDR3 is TGTGCCAGTAGTGGCCGGGACAGGGGTAACTACGAGCAGTACTTC. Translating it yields CASSGRDRGNYEQYF.

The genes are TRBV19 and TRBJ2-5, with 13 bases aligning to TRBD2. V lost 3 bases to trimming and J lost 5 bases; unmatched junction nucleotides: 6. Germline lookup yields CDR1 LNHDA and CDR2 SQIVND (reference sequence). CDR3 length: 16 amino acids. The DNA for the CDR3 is TGTGCCAGTAGTATCCTACTAGCGGGGGGGCAGGAGACCCAGTACTTC. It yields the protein CASSILLAGGQETQYF.

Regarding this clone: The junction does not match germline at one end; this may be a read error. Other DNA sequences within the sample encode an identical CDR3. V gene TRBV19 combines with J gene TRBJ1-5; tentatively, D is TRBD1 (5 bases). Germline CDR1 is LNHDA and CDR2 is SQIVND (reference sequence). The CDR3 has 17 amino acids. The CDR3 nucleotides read TGTGCCAGCAGTATCCTCCCCAGGGTACGCGGCAATCAGCCCCAGCATTTT. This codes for CASSILPRVRGNQPQHF.

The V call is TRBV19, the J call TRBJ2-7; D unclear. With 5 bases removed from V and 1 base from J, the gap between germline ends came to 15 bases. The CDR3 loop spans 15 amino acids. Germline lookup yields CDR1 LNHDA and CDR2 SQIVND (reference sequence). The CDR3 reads CASSVSQTRSYEQYF. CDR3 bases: TGTGCCAGTAGTGTGTCGCAGACTCGTTCCTACGAGCAGTACTTC.

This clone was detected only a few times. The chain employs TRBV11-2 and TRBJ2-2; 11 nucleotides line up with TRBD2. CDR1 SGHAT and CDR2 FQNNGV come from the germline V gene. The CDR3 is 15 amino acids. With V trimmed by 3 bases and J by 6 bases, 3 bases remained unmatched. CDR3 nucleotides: TGTGCCAGCAGCTTTAGCGGGGGGGCCCCCGGGGAGCTGTTTTTT. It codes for CASSFSGGAPGELFF.

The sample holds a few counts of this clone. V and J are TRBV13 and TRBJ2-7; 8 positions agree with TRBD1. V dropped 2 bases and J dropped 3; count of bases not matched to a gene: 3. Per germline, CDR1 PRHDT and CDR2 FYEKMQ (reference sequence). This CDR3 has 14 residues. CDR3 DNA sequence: TGTGCCAGCAGCTTACAAGACAGGGGCTACGAGCAGTACTTC. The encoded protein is CASSLQDRGYEQYF.

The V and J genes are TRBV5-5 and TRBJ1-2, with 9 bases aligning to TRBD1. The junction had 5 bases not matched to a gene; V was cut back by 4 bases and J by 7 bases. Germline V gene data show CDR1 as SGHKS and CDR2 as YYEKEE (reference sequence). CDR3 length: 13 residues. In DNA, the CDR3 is TGTGCCAGCAGCCCGCCGGGACAGGGTGGCTACACCTTC. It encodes CASSPPGQGGYTF. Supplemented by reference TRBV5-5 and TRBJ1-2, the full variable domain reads DAGVTQSPTHLIKTRGQQVTLRCSPISGHKSVSWYQQVLGQGPQFIFQYYEKEERGRGNFPDRFSARQFPNYSSELNVNALLLGDSALYLCASSPPGQGGYTFGSGTRLTVV.

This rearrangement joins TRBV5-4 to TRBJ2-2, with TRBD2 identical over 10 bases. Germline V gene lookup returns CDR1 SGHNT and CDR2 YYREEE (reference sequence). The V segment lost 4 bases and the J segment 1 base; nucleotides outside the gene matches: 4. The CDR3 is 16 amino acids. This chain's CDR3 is CASSIGLAVNTGELFF. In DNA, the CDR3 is TGTGCCAGCAGCATAGGACTAGCGGTGAACACCGGGGAGCTGTTTTTT.